This TCR beta chain derives from a study of T cell repertoires in cytomegalovirus infection. Study details: It was recently identified HLA-C-restricted and well-studied HLA-B-restricted CMV epitopes that the study used. Public signatures in TCR beta pointed to CMV infection and matching HLA type. Study outcomes and limitations: Ex vivo responses were dominated by HLA-C-restricted CMV-specific TCR beta clonotypes.

This clonotype was detected only a few times. The target antigen is unknown. J lost 0 bases, V lost 5 bases, and 7 bases had no gene match. This CDR3 has 16 amino acids. Germline CDR1 is MNHEY and CDR2 is SVGEGT. TCRdb re-analysed the reads in MiXCR, keeping a single row per CDR3 protein. The data show 570,000 or so distinct CDR3 sequences, with over 35% seen just once and about 46% held by the top ten. The starting material was cultured PBMCs, obtained from culture after CMV antigen stimulation. The chain uses TRBV6-2 or TRBV6-3 and TRBJ2-5, with 9 bases fitting TRBD2. The receptor was isolated from a human donor in good health (CMV status not recorded). Some clones in this sample may be carry-over from other donors' samples. CDR3 sequence (DNA): TGTGCCAGCAGTCCAAGACTAGCGGCGAACCAAGAGACCCAGTACTTC. Translating it yields CASSPRLAANQETQYF.